A single sample is the source of the 22 T cell receptor beta chains below, sequenced in a study of cytomegalovirus exposure and HLA in healthy donors. The primer mix had 60 Vbeta and 13 Jbeta primers. Sequenced by immunoSEQ multiplex PCR; TCRdb stores in-frame clones only, minus some. The table has 150,000 to 200,000 clones, roughly four fifths seen once. The specimen was PBMCs. The receptors were sampled from a woman aged 25 to 39 in good health and CMV-seropositive.

The V call is TRBV28, the J call TRBJ2-5, with D perhaps matching TRBD1 (7 bases). The V gene lost 6 bases and the J gene lost 5 bases, with 16 bases spanning the gap. Germline CDR1 is MDHEN and CDR2 is SYDVKM. The CDR3 is made up of 14 amino acids. CDR3 coding DNA: TGTGCCAGCAGAAACCGGGACAGCGGGGAGACCCAGTACTTC. Translation: CASRNRDSGETQYF.

This clone was seen once. V usage is TRBV5-1 and J usage is TRBJ1-6, with 7 nucleotides matching TRBD1. V was pared by 3 bases and J by 6 bases, with 3 bases of the junction left unmatched. The CDR3 spans 14 residues. The germline gives CDR1 SGHRS, CDR2 YFSETQ. CDR3 sequence (DNA): TGCGCCAGCAGCTCGGGACAGACTAATTCACCCCTCCACTTT. Its protein is CASSSGQTNSPLHF.

The gene calls are TRBV7-9 and TRBJ2-1; D call uncertain. Trimming removed 1 base at V and 5 bases at J, with 6 bases between. This CDR3 is built from 13 residues. Germline V gene lookup returns CDR1 SEHNR and CDR2 FQNEAQ (reference sequence). DNA for the CDR3: TGTGCCAGCAGCTTAGTTACGGACAATGAGCAGTTCTTC. Its translation is CASSLVTDNEQFF.

This chain links TRBV7-8 with TRBJ2-2; D not certain. The CDR3 is 14 residues long. Germline V gene lookup returns CDR1 SGHVS and CDR2 FQNEAQ. V shed 2 bases and J shed 2 bases, with 6 bases lying between them. The CDR3 here is CASSLHGNTGELFF. DNA of the CDR3: TGTGCCAGCAGCTTACACGGTAACACCGGGGAGCTGTTTTTT.

The V call is TRBV6-6, the J call TRBJ1-2; D is perhaps TRBD1 (6 bases). CDR3 length: 12 amino acids. In germline, CDR1 is MNHNY, CDR2 SVGAGI (reference sequence). Between the trimmed V and J ends, which lost 6 bases and 1 base, there was a span of 6 bases. The CDR3 loop reads CASRGGNYGYTF. As DNA, the CDR3 is TGTGCCAGCAGAGGGGGTAACTATGGCTACACCTTC.

The chain carries TRBV2 and TRBJ1-2; D not resolved. The V gene lost 3 bases and the J gene lost 2 bases, with 4 bases spanning the gap. The length of the CDR3 is 12 residues. In germline, CDR1 is SNHLY, CDR2 FYNNEI. The CDR3 sequence: CASSDRNYGYTF. The CDR3 DNA reads TGTGCCAGCAGTGACAGGAACTATGGCTACACCTTC.

V gene TRBV15 combines with J gene TRBJ1-1; no clear D. This CDR3 has 11 amino acids. Germline lookup yields CDR1 LNHNV and CDR2 YYDKDF (reference sequence). The germline V and J ends were trimmed by 5 bases and 3 bases, with 4 bases remaining between them. The CDR3: CATSRDTEAFF. CDR3 nucleotides: TGTGCCACCAGCCGTGACACTGAAGCTTTCTTT. The whole variable domain, remainder taken from reference TRBV15 and TRBJ1-1, is DAMVIQNPRYQVTQFGKPVTLSCSQTLNHNVMYWYQQKSSQAPKLLFHYYDKDFNNEADTPDNFQSRRPNTSFCFLDIRSPGLGDTAMYLCATSRDTEAFFGQGTRLTVV.

The chain combines TRBV14 with TRBJ2-1; 7 nucleotides line up with TRBD1. The CDR3 totals 16 residues. Germline trimming cut 5 bases from V and 4 bases from J; bases unmatched to any gene: 11. In germline, CDR1 is SGHDN, CDR2 FVKESK. The CDR3, as DNA: TGTGCCAGCAGCATCAACACCGGGACAGTATACAATGAGCAGTTCTTC. Translating gives CASSINTGTVYNEQFF.

CDR3 region: CASSYESSYNEQFF. For the CDR3, the DNA is TGTGCCAGCAGTTACGAGAGCTCCTACAATGAGCAGTTCTTC. The chain recombines TRBV6-5 with TRBJ2-1; D remains unclear. Germline V gene lookup returns CDR1 MNHEY and CDR2 SVGAGI. Trimming pared 2 bases from V and 0 bases from J, leaving 5 bases between. The CDR3 contains 14 residues.

The sample holds a few counts of this clone. Here the CDR3 DNA reads TGTGCCAGCAGTGAGGGGGAACTCGCAAAACTGTTTTTT. This translates into CASSEGELAKLFF. The chain joins TRBV9 to TRBJ1-4; possibly TRBD1 for D (6 bases). The CDR3 is 13 amino acids. Germline values: CDR1 SGDLS, CDR2 YYNGEE. V lost 5 bases, J lost 10 bases, and 15 bases lay in between.

This clone has just a few counts. The chain is built from TRBV10-3 and TRBJ1-1; a possible D gene is TRBD1 (6 bases). Looked up from germline, CDR1 is ENHRY and CDR2 is SYGVKD. The CDR3 spans 12 residues. V was cut by 8 bases and J by 4 bases, with 11 bases left in between. CDR3 amino acids: CAIQQGGTEAFF. Written as DNA, the CDR3 is TGTGCCATCCAACAGGGCGGCACTGAAGCTTTCTTT.

The chain employs TRBV27 and TRBJ1-4; a possible D gene is TRBD1 (5 bases). The CDR3 sequence is 13 residues long. The ends were cut back, 2 bases at V and 10 bases at J, with 11 bases in the middle. The germline gives CDR1 MNHEY, CDR2 SMNVEV (reference sequence). The CDR3 is CASSLGTSAKLFF. DNA of the CDR3: TGTGCCAGCAGTTTAGGGACTTCTGCAAAACTGTTTTTT.

V is TRBV14 and J is TRBJ1-4; weak D call: TRBD1 (6 bases). V dropped 2 bases and J dropped 2 bases, with 18 bases sitting between them. Per the germline V gene, CDR1 is SGHDN and CDR2 is FVKESK. This CDR3 is 18 amino acids long. The CDR3 DNA sequence: TGTGCCAGCAGCCAACGGAGGGGGGGCGCATTCACTAATGAAAAACTGTTTTTT. Protein product: CASSQRRGGAFTNEKLFF.

The chain has TRBV6-1 and TRBJ2-3; 9 bases agree with TRBD2. Looked up from germline, CDR1 is MNHNS and CDR2 is SASEGT. The CDR3 is made up of 15 amino acids. V trimming: 6 bases; J trimming: 5 bases; junction bases outside the gene matches: 9. CDR3 loop: CASRSSGGYGDTQYF. DNA for the CDR3: TGTGCCAGCAGGAGTAGCGGGGGCTATGGAGATACGCAGTATTTT.

The rearrangement uses TRBV4-1 and TRBJ1-4; D is unresolved. Germline CDR1 MGHRA, CDR2 YSYEKL. The CDR3 has 17 amino acids. V lost 0 bases to trimming and J lost 1 base, with 12 bases between them. The CDR3 protein is CASSQEPGKRTNEKLFF. DNA of the CDR3: TGCGCCAGCAGCCAAGAACCGGGGAAGAGAACTAATGAAAAACTGTTTTTT.

The chain recombines TRBV2 with TRBJ2-7; TRBD2 is a possible D gene (6 bases). From germline, CDR1 is SNHLY and CDR2 FYNNEI. The CDR3 sequence is 13 residues long. With 6 bases removed from V and 2 bases from J, the gap between germline ends came to 11 bases. The CDR3 DNA reads TGTGCCAGCAGGAGACTAGACGCCTACGAGCAGTACTTC. Translated, it gives CASRRLDAYEQYF.

The genes are TRBV6-1 and TRBJ1-5, with 11 bases matching TRBD1. Germline CDR1 MNHNS, CDR2 SASEGT. The CDR3 runs to 15 residues. Trimming took 6 bases from V and 1 from J; bases not matched to a gene: 2. The CDR3 here is CASSRDRGSNQPQHF. For the CDR3, the DNA is TGTGCCAGCAGCCGGGACAGGGGGAGCAATCAGCCCCAGCATTTT.

J is TRBJ1-1 and V is TRBV5-8, with D perhaps matching TRBD1 (6 bases). Trimming pared 8 bases from V and 0 bases from J, leaving 14 bases between. The CDR3 has 14 residues. The germline V gene has CDR1 SGHTS and CDR2 YDEGEE. The DNA for the CDR3 is TGTGCCAGTCGACAGGAGACCATGAACACTGAAGCTTTCTTT. Translated, it gives CASRQETMNTEAFF.

The chain combines TRBV27 with TRBJ1-2; TRBD1 agrees at 8 bases. Germline V gene sequence: CDR1 MNHEY, CDR2 SMNVEV (reference sequence). The CDR3 runs to 13 residues. J lost 4 bases, V lost 4 bases, and 2 bases had no gene match. The CDR3 region is CASSSGGGYGYTF. The DNA of the CDR3 is TGTGCCAGCAGTTCAGGGGGCGGCTATGGCTACACCTTC.

The chain carries TRBV4-3 and TRBJ1-2; TRBD1 aligns across 8 bases. The CDR3 runs 16 residues. Germline V gene sequence: CDR1 LGHNA, CDR2 YSLEER. Germline trimming cut 1 base from V and 1 base from J; bases unmatched to any gene: 5. CDR3 amino acids: CASSQAIGQGNYGYTF. The CDR3 coding sequence is TGCGCCAGCAGCCAAGCTATAGGACAGGGTAACTATGGCTACACCTTC.

Only one count was recorded for this clone. The chain links TRBV4-3 to TRBJ1-1, with D maybe TRBD1 (5 bases). V shed 3 bases and J shed 6 bases, with 17 bases lying between them. The CDR3 runs to 15 residues. CDR1 LGHNA and CDR2 YSLEER come from the germline V gene. The CDR3 reads CASSHSGLPPAEAFF. DNA for the CDR3: TGCGCCAGCAGCCATTCGGGACTGCCTCCCGCTGAAGCTTTCTTT.

The chain links TRBV6-6 to TRBJ1-3; D is perhaps TRBD1 (6 bases). CDR1 MNHNY and CDR2 SVGAGI come from the germline V gene (reference sequence). Trimming removed 10 bases from V and 4 bases from J, with 11 bases in between. CDR3 length: 12 amino acids. The CDR3 DNA sequence: TGTGCCACCTCGGACAGCGGAAACACCATATATTTT. Protein: CATSDSGNTIYF.